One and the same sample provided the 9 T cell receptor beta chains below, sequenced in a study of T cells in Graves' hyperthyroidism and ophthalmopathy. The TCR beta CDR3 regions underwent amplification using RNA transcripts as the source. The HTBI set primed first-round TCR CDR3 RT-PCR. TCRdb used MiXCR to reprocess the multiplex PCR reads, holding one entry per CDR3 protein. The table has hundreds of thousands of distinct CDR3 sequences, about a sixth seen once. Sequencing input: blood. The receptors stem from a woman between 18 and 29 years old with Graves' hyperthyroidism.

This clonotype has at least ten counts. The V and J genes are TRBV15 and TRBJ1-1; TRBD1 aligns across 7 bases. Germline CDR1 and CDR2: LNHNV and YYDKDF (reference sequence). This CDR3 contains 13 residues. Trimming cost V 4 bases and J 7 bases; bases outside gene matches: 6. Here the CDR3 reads CATSIRQGNEAFF. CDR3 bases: TGTGCCACCAGCATCCGACAGGGCAATGAAGCTTTCTTT.

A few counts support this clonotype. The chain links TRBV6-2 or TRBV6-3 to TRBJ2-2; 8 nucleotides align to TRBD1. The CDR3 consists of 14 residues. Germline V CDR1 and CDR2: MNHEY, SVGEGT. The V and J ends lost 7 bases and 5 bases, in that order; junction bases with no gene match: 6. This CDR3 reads CASTDRGLTGELFF. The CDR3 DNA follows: TGTGCCAGCACCGACAGGGGACTGACCGGGGAGCTGTTTTTT.

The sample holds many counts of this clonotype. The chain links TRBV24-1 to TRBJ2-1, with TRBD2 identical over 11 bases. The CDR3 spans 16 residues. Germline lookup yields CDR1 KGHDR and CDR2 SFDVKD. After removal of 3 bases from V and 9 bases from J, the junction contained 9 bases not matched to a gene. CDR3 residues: CATSDLVTSGKGEQFF. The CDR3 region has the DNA TGTGCCACCAGTGATCTGGTGACTAGCGGGAAAGGTGAGCAGTTCTTC.

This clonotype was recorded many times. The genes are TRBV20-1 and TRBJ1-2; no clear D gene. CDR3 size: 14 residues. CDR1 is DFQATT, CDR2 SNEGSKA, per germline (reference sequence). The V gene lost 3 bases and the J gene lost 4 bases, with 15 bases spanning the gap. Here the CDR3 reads CSASQTTELYGYTF. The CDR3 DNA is TGCAGTGCTAGTCAAACTACAGAGCTCTATGGCTACACCTTC.

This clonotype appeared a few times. The CDR3 coding sequence is TGCAGTGCTAGGGAACAGGGGCTCTACGAGCAGTACTTC. The encoded protein is CSAREQGLYEQYF. The chain combines TRBV20-1 with TRBJ2-7; 7 bases align to TRBD1. The CDR3 is 13 residues long. Germline CDR1 is DFQATT and CDR2 is SNEGSKA (reference sequence). V lost 3 bases, J lost 3 bases, and 5 bases stayed unmatched.

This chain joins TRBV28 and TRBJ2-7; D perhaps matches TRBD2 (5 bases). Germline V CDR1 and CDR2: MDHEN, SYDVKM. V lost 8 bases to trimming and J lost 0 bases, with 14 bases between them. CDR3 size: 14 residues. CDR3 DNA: TGTGCCAGCGGACTGACACACGACTCCTACGAGCAGTACTTC. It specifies CASGLTHDSYEQYF.

The CDR3 region has the DNA TGTGCCAGCAGAAACTCCTTACGCCCAGGGGGGGGGGACTATGGCTACACCTTC. Amino acid sequence: CASRNSLRPGGGDYGYTF. V usage is TRBV12-3 or TRBV12-4 and J usage is TRBJ1-2, with 7 bases lining up with TRBD1. CDR3 length: 18 amino acids. V trimming: 6 bases; J trimming: 3 bases; junction bases outside the gene matches: 19.

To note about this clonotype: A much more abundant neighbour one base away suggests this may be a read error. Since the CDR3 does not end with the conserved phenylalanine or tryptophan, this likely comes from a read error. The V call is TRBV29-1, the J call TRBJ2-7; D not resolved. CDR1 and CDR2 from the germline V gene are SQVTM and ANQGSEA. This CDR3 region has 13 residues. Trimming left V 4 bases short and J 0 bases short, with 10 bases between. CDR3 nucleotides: TGCAGCGTTGGTACCGCGAGCTCCTACGAGCAGTACCTC. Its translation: CSVGTASSYEQYL.

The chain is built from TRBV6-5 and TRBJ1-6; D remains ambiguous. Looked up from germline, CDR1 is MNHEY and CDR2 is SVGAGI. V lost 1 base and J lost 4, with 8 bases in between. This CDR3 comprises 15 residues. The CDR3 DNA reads TGTGCCAGCAGTTACTATGGCAGTTATAATTCACCCCTCCACTTT. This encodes CASSYYGSYNSPLHF.